The table lists the clone carrying this TCR beta chain with many counts. The sample comes from a study of low-dose radiotherapy and immunotherapy resistance in tumors. For the study at large: The study gave patients oral aspirin 300 mg daily for four cycles from cycle 1 day 1.

Time point in this sample: after trial treatment. The treatment denotes: LDRT plus nivolumab, ipilimumab, low-dose cyclophosphamide and aspirin (RACIN trial). Priming of first-strand cDNA relied on TRAV- and TRBV-specific primers (covering alpha and beta chains). Amplification of TCRs used a constant-region primer and V-primer adapter for around 20 PCR cycles. TCRdb processed the reads anew with MiXCR; each CDR3 protein has one entry. This table holds under 90,000 distinct CDR3 sequences, less than 20% found once. The sequencing here drew on PBMCs, taken after low-dose radiotherapy plus immunotherapy. The source is a male donor with prostate cancer.

CDR3 bases: TGTGCCAGCAGCCCCGGTAGAGGGTGGGACACTGAAGCTTTCTTT. Encoded protein: CASSPGRGWDTEAFF. V usage is TRBV7-3 and J usage is TRBJ1-1, with D unclear. V was trimmed by 5 bases and J by 3 bases, leaving 16 bases between them. The CDR3 contains 15 residues. Germline V lookup: CDR1 SGHTA, CDR2 FQGTGA.